One and the same sample provided the 8 T cell receptor beta chains below, sequenced in a study of T cell changes during pregnancy in multiple sclerosis. TCRdb's table, derived via immunoSEQ multiplex PCR, lists solely in-frame clones and lacks some. Found here are about 47,000 clones, 93% of them singletons; the top ten hold around 1.9%. The sample in question was peripheral blood, obtained in the second trimester of pregnancy. The receptors come from a female donor with multiple sclerosis, enrolled in a pregnancy study.

The chain is built from TRBV27 and TRBJ2-7; D remains ambiguous. CDR3 length: 14 residues. V lost 3 bases and J 1 base, leaving 10 bases between the germline ends. CDR1 is MNHEY and CDR2 is SMNVEV in the germline V gene (reference sequence). CDR3 in DNA: TGTGCCAGCAGTTTTAGCCCTCAATCCTACGAGCAGTACTTC. Protein: CASSFSPQSYEQYF.

The rearrangement joins TRBV9 to TRBJ2-3; D might be TRBD2 (6 bases). This CDR3 region has 17 residues. V gave up 4 bases and J gave up 2 bases, with 20 bases separating them. CDR1 and CDR2 (germline): SGDLS, YYNGEE. The DNA for the CDR3 is TGTGCCAGCAGCAAGATGGCGGGACGGGGACTCACAGATACGCAGTATTTT. This encodes CASSKMAGRGLTDTQYF.

The rearrangement links TRBV30 to TRBJ2-1; D perhaps matches TRBD2 (6 bases). The CDR3 has 16 amino acids. Germline V gene data show CDR1 as GTSNPN and CDR2 as SVGIG (reference sequence). V lost 4 bases to trimming and J lost 3 bases, with 19 bases between them. The DNA for the CDR3 is TGTGCCTGGACCCGTTGGTCCGGGAGAGGCTACAATGAGCAGTTCTTC. This codes for CAWTRWSGRGYNEQFF.

In this sample, this clone turned up once. J is TRBJ1-5 and V is TRBV5-8, with D unresolved. Deletions cut 1 base from V and 0 bases from J, with 11 bases between. Germline CDR1 is SGHTS and CDR2 is YDEGEE. The CDR3 length is 16 residues. Here the CDR3 DNA reads TGTGCCAGCAGCTTGAGTTGGCAAGTTAGCAATCAGCCCCAGCATTTT. Amino acid sequence: CASSLSWQVSNQPQHF.

This chain links TRBV28 with TRBJ2-2; the match to TRBD1 covers 9 bases. Germline V gene sequence: CDR1 MDHEN, CDR2 SYDVKM. The CDR3 has 16 residues. V lost 7 bases, J lost 5 bases, and 11 bases stayed unmatched. CDR3 DNA: TGTGCCAGCATCCTGGCGGGGACAGGGAAGACCGGGGAGCTGTTTTTT. This encodes CASILAGTGKTGELFF.

The chain joins TRBV27 to TRBJ2-5, with 13 nucleotides matching TRBD2. The germline V gene has CDR1 MNHEY and CDR2 SMNVEV (reference sequence). The CDR3 runs to 15 residues. The J segment lost 5 bases and the V segment lost 6 bases, leaving 6 bases of the junction unmatched. The CDR3 DNA sequence: TGTGCCAGCAGGACTAGCGGGAGGAAAATGGAGACCCAGTACTTC. It translates to CASRTSGRKMETQYF.

The genes are TRBV28 and TRBJ1-2; possible D gene TRBD1, 5 bases. The length of the CDR3 is 15 residues. V was trimmed by 3 bases and J by 1 base, leaving 12 bases between them. Germline CDR1 reads MDHEN; CDR2 reads SYDVKM. CDR3 protein: CASSFPLGLNYGYTF. CDR3 DNA sequence: TGTGCCAGCAGTTTTCCCTTGGGGCTTAACTATGGCTACACCTTC.

The chain joins TRBV28 to TRBJ2-1; D might be TRBD2 (6 bases). Germline V lookup: CDR1 MDHEN, CDR2 SYDVKM. V lost 6 bases and J 4 bases, leaving 16 bases between the germline ends. This CDR3 is 15 amino acids long. CDR3 sequence (DNA): TGTGCCAGCAGCTTTCCCCGGGAGCCTTACAATGAGCAGTTCTTC. Amino acids: CASSFPREPYNEQFF.